This is a list of T cell receptor beta chains from one sample in a study of T cell repertoires in cytomegalovirus infection. TCRdb analysed the reads with MiXCR anew, one entry per CDR3 protein. This sample has a few hundred thousand distinct CDR3 sequences, with approximately 40% found just once. For these TCRs, the target antigens are not known. The sample was cultured PBMCs, taken from culture after CMV antigen stimulation. The receptors stem from a human donor in good health (CMV status not recorded). Some clones in this sample may be carry-over from other donors' samples. The CDR3 runs from the conserved cysteine through the conserved F or W.

len,v_gene,j_gene,CDR3aa
13,TRBV27,TRBJ2-7,CASSYASPYEQYF
13,TRBV20-1,TRBJ2-4,CSAPGQVKNIQYF
12,TRBV20-1,TRBJ2-5,CSAAGVQETQYF
13,TRBV15,TRBJ2-3,CATSRELEGAQYF
14,TRBV6-2/TRBV6-3,TRBJ2-7,CASQPSGRPYEQYF
14,TRBV2,TRBJ2-1,CASLGLAGASEQFF
17,TRBV14,TRBJ2-5,CASSQDKTGLGQETQYF
13,TRBV20-1,TRBJ1-1,CSREGGASTEAFF
18,TRBV12-3/TRBV12-4,TRBJ1-3,CASSLRQGLLFSGNTIYF
14,TRBV4-1,TRBJ2-2,CASRVGEGTGELFF
14,TRBV7-8,TRBJ1-1,CASSLTWGLSEAFF
13,TRBV6-5,TRBJ2-7,CASSYGGPGEQYF
12,TRBV2,TRBJ2-7,CASSDDSYEQYF
15,TRBV4-2,TRBJ2-1,CASSQVPAGDNEQFF